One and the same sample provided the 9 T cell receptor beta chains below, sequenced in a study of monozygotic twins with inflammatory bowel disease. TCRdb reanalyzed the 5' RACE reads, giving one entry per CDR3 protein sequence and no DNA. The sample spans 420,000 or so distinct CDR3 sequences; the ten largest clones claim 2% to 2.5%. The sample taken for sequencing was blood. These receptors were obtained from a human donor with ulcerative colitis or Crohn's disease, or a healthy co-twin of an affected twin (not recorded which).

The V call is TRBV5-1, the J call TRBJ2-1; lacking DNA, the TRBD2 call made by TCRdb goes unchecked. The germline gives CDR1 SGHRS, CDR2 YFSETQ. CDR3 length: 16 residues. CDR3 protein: CASSLAEKLAGNEQFF.

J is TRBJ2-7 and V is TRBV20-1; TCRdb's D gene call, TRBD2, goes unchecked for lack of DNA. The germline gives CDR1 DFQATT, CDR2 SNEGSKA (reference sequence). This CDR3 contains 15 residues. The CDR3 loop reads CSARGSGSGDYEQYF.

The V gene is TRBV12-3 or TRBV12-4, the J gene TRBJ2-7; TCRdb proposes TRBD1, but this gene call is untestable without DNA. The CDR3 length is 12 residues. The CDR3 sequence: CASRSTGDEQYF.

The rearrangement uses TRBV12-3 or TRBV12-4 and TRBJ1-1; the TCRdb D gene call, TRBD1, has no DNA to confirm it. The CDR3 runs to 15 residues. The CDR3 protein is CASRGLNTGNTEAFF.

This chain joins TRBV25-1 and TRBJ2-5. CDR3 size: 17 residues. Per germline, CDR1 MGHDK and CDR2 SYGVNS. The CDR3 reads CASSESGVRWYQETQYF.

CDR3 sequence: CASSLEDFSTVDNSPLHF. This chain uses TRBV11-2 with TRBJ1-6; the D call of TRBD1 rests on TCRdb alone, since no DNA is present to check it. The CDR3 runs to 18 residues. Germline CDR1 and CDR2: SGHAT and FQNNGV.

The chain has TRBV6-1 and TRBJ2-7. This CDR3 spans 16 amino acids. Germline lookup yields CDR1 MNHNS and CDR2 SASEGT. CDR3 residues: CASSPVGLANSYEQYF.

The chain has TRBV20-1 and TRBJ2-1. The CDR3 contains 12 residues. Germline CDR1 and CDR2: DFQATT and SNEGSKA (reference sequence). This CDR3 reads CSGSQYLDEQFF.

CDR3 protein: CASSQPREREIGTGELFF. The genes are TRBV11-1 and TRBJ2-2; the TCRdb call, TRBD1, lacks DNA for checking. Germline V gene lookup returns CDR1 SGHAT and CDR2 FQDESV (reference sequence). CDR3 size: 18 residues.